This T cell receptor (beta chain) was identified in a study of tumor-infiltrating lymphocytes in primary liver carcinoma. The overall study: Spanning 30 to 69 years of age, the patients were men and women. Study-level points and caveats: Significantly larger top-250-clone fractions were found in tumors than in blood (p = 0.039).

Unsorted bulk tissue (roughly 19-31 mg) underwent RNA and DNA co-extraction. Patients underwent resection of primary liver carcinoma. This CDR3 is 14 amino acids long. From germline, CDR1 is SGHAT and CDR2 FQNNGV. Details on this clonotype: Its specificity is not known. A read error may produce the germline difference seen at one junction end.

cDNA specific to TCR beta was made from 500 ng of total RNA, with a constant-region primer employed for priming. Slightly modified ARM-PCR with three nested multiplex PCR rounds yielded TCR beta libraries. The study ran its first two PCR rounds for roughly 11 cycles each, using TRBV1-TRBV30 forward primers and a C-beta reverse primer. TCRdb reprocessed the multiplex PCR reads with MiXCR, giving one entry per CDR3 protein. The sample contains some 87,000 distinct CDR3 sequences, around 68% of which appear only once. Sequencing was done on a sample of tumor-adjacent normal liver tissue. J is TRBJ2-3 and V is TRBV11-2; D is uncertain. The origin of this receptor is a man aged 40-55 years with primary liver carcinoma and hepatitis B virus infection. DNA for the CDR3: TGTGCCAGGAGCTTAAGTCCGTTAGGTGATACGCAGTATTTT. Its protein product is CARSLSPLGDTQYF.